Below, 10 T cell receptor beta chains from the same sample are listed, as sequenced in a study of neurological immune-mediated disorders. One entry per CDR3 protein results from TCRdb running MiXCR on the 5' RACE reads. The sample lists some 22,000 distinct CDR3 sequences; around 15% were seen once. Sequencing was performed on CD8+ T cells from blood. The receptors were gathered from a woman in her late teens or twenties with multiple sclerosis.

This clonotype appeared many times. The V call is TRBV11-2, the J call TRBJ2-5; a weak D match, TRBD1 (6 bases). Germline CDR1 reads SGHAT; CDR2 reads FQNNGV. CDR3 size: 15 residues. Trimming removed 8 bases at V and 2 bases at J, with 18 bases between. CDR3 in DNA: TGTGCCAGCCGCAATTGGACAGCCTATCAAGAGACCCAGTACTTC. This translates into CASRNWTAYQETQYF.

This rearrangement joins TRBV30 to TRBJ2-7; 7 nucleotides agree with TRBD1. The germline V gene has CDR1 GTSNPN and CDR2 SVGIG (reference sequence). V lost 2 bases and J lost 0; bases outside the gene matches: 7. The CDR3 has 15 amino acids. The CDR3: CAWSTGTDDSYEQYV. The CDR3 DNA reads as TGTGCCTGGAGTACCGGGACAGATGACTCCTACGAGCAGTACGTC.

Many counts were recorded for this clonotype. The chain carries TRBV29-1 and TRBJ2-7; 11 bases match TRBD2. CDR1 is SQVTM and CDR2 is ANQGSEA in the germline V gene. The CDR3 has 14 residues. V dropped 3 bases and J dropped 1; count of bases not matched to a gene: 2. This chain's CDR3 is CSVETSGASYEQYF. CDR3 DNA: TGCAGCGTTGAGACTAGCGGGGCGTCCTACGAGCAGTACTTC.

This clonotype was counted ten times or more. V gene TRBV7-8 combines with J gene TRBJ2-2; D remains ambiguous. CDR3 length: 12 residues. From germline, CDR1 is SGHVS and CDR2 FQNEAQ. V lost 5 bases to trimming and J lost 3 bases, with 4 bases between them. The CDR3 DNA is TGTGCCAGCAGCCCTCACACCGGGGAGCTGTTTTTT. It encodes CASSPHTGELFF.

In its sample, this clonotype was seen many times. The chain joins TRBV7-9 to TRBJ2-3, with D tentatively TRBD1 (6 bases). The CDR3 totals 17 residues. The germline V and J ends were trimmed by 5 bases and 0 bases, with 18 bases remaining between them. Germline V lookup: CDR1 SEHNR, CDR2 FQNEAQ (reference sequence). The CDR3 coding sequence is TGTGCCAGCAGCCCCTTGGACAGAAGTGCTAGCACAGATACGCAGTATTTT. Protein product: CASSPLDRSASTDTQYF.

This clonotype was counted ten times or more. The genes are TRBV5-1 and TRBJ1-1, with 7 bases fitting TRBD1. The CDR3 totals 13 residues. The V gene's germline CDR1 is SGHRS and CDR2 YFSETQ. V shed 0 bases, J shed 10 bases, and the junction held 6 bases outside the gene matches. The CDR3 DNA reads TGCGCCAGCAGCTTGGGTACAGGGGACGGAGCTTTCTTT. Translating it yields CASSLGTGDGAFF.

This clonotype has at least ten counts. The V and J genes are TRBV20-1 and TRBJ1-2; 7 positions agree with TRBD1. The CDR3 sequence is 13 residues long. After removal of 6 bases from V and 6 bases from J, the junction contained 10 bases not matched to a gene. Germline values: CDR1 DFQATT, CDR2 SNEGSKA (reference sequence). CDR3 residues: CSAGGATVDGYTF. As DNA, the CDR3 is TGCAGTGCAGGGGGCGCGACGGTGGATGGCTACACCTTC.

This clonotype was observed many times. This chain connects TRBV9 to TRBJ2-1; D may be TRBD1 (5 bases). Trimming left V 4 bases short and J 5 bases short, with 10 bases between. CDR3 length equals 13 residues. Germline CDR1 SGDLS, CDR2 YYNGEE. The CDR3 protein is CASSTTGNNEQFF. The CDR3 region has the DNA TGTGCCAGCAGCACCACAGGCAACAATGAGCAGTTCTTC.

This clonotype showed up many times. The chain carries TRBV13 and TRBJ2-2; no clear D gene. The CDR3 runs 13 residues. Trimming took 3 bases from V and 8 from J, leaving 10 bases between them. Germline V gene sequence: CDR1 PRHDT, CDR2 FYEKMQ (reference sequence). The CDR3 reads CASSFSPAGELFF. The CDR3 nucleotides read TGTGCCAGCAGCTTTTCACCAGCGGGGGAGCTGTTTTTT.

This clonotype is medium-sized (0.01 to 0.1%). The rearrangement joins TRBV9 to TRBJ2-1; TRBD2 agrees at 7 bases. Germline CDR1 is SGDLS and CDR2 is YYNGEE. After removal of 7 bases from V and 5 bases from J, the junction contained 9 bases not matched to a gene. CDR3 length equals 14 residues. As DNA, the CDR3 is TGTGCCAGCCGGATGACGGGAGGCGACAATGAGCAGTTCTTC. Translating gives CASRMTGGDNEQFF.